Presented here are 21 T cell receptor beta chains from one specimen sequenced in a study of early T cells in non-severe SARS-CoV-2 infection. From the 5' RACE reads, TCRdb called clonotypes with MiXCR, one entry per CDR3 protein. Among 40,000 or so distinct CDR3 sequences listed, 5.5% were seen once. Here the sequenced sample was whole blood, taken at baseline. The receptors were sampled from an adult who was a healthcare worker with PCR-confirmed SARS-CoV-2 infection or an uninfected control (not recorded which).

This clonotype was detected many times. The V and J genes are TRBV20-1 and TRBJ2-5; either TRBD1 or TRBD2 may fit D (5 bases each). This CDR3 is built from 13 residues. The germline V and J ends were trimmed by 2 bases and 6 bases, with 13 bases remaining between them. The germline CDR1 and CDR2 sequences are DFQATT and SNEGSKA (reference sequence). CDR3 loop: CSARRVGEKTQYF. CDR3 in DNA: TGCAGTGCTAGAAGAGTGGGGGAAAAGACCCAGTACTTC.

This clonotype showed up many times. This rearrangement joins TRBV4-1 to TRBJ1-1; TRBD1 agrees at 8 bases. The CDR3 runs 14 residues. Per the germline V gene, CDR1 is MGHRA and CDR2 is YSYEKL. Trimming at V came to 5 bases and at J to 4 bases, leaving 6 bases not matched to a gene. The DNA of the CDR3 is TGCGCCAGCAGCTACACAGGGGGGTTCACTGAAGCTTTCTTT. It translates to CASSYTGGFTEAFF.

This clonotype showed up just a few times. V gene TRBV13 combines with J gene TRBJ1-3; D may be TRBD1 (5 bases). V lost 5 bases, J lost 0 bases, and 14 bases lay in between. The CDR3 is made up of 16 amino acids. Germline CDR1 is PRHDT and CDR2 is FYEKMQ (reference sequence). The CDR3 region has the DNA TGTGCCAGCAGCGCTCTTCGACAGAGCTCTGGAAACACCATATATTTT. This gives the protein CASSALRQSSGNTIYF.

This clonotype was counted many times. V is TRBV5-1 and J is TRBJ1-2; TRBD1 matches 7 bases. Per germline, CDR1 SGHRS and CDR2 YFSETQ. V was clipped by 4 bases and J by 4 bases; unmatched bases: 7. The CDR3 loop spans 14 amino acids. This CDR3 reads CASSPNRDSYGYTF. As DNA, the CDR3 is TGCGCCAGCAGCCCTAATCGGGACAGCTATGGCTACACCTTC.

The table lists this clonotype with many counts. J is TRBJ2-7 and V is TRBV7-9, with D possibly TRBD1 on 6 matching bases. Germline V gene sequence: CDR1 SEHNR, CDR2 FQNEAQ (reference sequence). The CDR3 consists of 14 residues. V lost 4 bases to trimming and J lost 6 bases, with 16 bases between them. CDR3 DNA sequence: TGTGCCAGCAGCTCGCCCGGGACAAGGCGCGAGCAGTACTTC. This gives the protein CASSSPGTRREQYF.

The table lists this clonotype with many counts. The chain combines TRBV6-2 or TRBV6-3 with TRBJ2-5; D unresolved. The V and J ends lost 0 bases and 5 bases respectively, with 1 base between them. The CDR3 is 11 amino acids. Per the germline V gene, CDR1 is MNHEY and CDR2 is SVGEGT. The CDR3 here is CASSYSETQYF. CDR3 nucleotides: TGTGCCAGCAGTTACTCTGAGACCCAGTACTTC.

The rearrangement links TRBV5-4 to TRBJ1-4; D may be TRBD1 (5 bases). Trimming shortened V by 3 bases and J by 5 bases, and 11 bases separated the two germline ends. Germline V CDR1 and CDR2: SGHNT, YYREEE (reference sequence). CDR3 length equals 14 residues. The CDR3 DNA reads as TGTGCCAGCAGCTCGGAGGGGACCAATGAAAAACTGTTTTTT. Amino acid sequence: CASSSEGTNEKLFF. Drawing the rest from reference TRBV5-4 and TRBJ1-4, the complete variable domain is ETGVTQSPTHLIKTRGQQVTLRCSSQSGHNTVSWYQQALGQGPQFIFQYYREEENGRGNFPPRFSGLQFPNYSSELNVNALELDDSALYLCASSSEGTNEKLFFGSGTQLSVL.

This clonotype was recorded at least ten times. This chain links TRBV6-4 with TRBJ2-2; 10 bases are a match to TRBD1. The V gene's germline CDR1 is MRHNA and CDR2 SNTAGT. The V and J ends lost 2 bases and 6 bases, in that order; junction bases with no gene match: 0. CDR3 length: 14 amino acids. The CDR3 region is CASSDGQGAGELFF. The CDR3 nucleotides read TGTGCCAGCAGTGACGGACAGGGGGCCGGGGAGCTGTTTTTT.

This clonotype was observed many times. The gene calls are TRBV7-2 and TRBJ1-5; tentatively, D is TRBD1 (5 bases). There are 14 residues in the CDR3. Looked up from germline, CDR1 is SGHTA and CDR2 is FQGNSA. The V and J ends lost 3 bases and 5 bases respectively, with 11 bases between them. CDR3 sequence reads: CASSFETEDQPQHF. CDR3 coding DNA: TGTGCCAGCAGCTTTGAGACAGAGGATCAGCCCCAGCATTTT. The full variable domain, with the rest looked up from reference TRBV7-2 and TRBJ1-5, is GAGVSQSPSNKVTEKGKDVELRCDPISGHTALYWYRQSLGQGLEFLIYFQGNSAPDKSGLPSDRFSAERTGGSVSTLTIQRTQQEDSAVYLCASSFETEDQPQHFGDGTRLSIL.

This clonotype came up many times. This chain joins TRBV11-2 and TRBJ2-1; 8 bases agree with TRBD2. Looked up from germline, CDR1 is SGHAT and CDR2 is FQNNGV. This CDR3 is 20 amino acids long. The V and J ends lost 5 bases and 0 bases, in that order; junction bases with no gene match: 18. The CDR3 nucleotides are TGTGCCAGCAGCCCCACTGGACTAGCAGTATCCAGCGGCTCCTACAATGAGCAGTTCTTC. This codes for CASSPTGLAVSSGSYNEQFF.

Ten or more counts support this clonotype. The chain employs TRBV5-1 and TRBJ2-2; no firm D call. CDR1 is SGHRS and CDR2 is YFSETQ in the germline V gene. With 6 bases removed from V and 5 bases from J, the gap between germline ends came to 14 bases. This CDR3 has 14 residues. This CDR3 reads CASKESGRTGELFF. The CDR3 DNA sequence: TGCGCCAGCAAGGAATCAGGCCGGACCGGGGAGCTGTTTTTT.

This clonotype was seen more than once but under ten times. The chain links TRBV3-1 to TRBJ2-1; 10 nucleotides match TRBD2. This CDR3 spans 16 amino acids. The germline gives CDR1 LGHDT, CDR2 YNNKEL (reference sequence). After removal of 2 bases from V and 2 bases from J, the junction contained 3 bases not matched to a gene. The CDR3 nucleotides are TGTGCCAGCAGCCAATTCCTAGCGGGGGCCTACAATGAGCAGTTCTTC. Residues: CASSQFLAGAYNEQFF.

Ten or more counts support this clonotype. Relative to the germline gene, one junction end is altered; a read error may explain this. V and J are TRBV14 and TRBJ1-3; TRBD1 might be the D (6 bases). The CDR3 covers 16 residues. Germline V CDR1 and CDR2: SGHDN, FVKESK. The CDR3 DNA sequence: TGTGCCAGCAGCCAAGATTTCGGGGGCTCTGAAAACACCATATATTTT. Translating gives CASSQDFGGSENTIYF.

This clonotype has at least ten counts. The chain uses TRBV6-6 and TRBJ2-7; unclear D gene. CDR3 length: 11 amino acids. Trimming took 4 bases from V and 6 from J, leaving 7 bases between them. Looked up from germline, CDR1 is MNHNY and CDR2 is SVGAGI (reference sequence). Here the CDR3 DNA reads TGTGCCAGCAGTTTCTCCGGCGAGCAGTACTTC. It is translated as CASSFSGEQYF.

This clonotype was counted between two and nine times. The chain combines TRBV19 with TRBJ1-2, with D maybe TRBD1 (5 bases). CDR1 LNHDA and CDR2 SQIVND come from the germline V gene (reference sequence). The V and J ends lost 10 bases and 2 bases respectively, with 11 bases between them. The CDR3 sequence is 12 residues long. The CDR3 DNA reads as TGTGCCATTTGGGACGGCAACTATGGCTACACCTTC. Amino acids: CAIWDGNYGYTF.

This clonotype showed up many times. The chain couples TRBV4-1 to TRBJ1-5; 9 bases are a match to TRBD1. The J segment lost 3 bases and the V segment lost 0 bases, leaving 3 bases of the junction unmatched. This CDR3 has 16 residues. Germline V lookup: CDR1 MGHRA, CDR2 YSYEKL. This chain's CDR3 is CASSQETGGFNQPQHF. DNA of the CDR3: TGCGCCAGCAGCCAAGAGACAGGGGGATTCAATCAGCCCCAGCATTTT.

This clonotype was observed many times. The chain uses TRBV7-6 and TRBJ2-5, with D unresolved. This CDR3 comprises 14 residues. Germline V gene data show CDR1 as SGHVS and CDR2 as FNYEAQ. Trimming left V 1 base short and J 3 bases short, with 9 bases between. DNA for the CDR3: TGTGCCAGCAGCTTAGGGGTGGCAGAAGAGACCCAGTACTTC. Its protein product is CASSLGVAEETQYF.

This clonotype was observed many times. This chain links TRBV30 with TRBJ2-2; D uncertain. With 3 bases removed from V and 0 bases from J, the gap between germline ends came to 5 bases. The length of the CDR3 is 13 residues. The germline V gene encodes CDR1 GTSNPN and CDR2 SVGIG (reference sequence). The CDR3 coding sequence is TGTGCCTGGAGACCCTCGAACACCGGGGAGCTGTTTTTT. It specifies CAWRPSNTGELFF.

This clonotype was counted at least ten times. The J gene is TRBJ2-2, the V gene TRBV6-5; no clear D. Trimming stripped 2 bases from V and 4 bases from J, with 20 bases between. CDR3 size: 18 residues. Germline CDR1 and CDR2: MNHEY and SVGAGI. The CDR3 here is CASSYLPRWAVSTGELFF. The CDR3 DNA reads TGTGCCAGCAGTTACCTGCCTCGATGGGCGGTGAGCACCGGGGAGCTGTTTTTT.

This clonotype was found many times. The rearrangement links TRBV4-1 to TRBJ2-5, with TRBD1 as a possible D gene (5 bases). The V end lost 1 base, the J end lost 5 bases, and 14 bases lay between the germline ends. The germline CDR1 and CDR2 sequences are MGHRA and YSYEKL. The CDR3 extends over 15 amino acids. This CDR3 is CASSQVRGSSETQYF. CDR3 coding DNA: TGCGCCAGCAGCCAAGTTAGGGGTTCCAGTGAGACCCAGTACTTC.

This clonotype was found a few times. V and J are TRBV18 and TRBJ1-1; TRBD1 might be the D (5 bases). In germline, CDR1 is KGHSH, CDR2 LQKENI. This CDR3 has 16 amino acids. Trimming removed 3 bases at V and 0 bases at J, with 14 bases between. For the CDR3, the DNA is TGTGCCAGCTCACCCCAGGGCTTAGAGATGAACACTGAAGCTTTCTTT. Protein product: CASSPQGLEMNTEAFF.